This T cell receptor beta chain emerged from a study of PD-1 blockade in classical Hodgkin lymphoma. Specified time point: cycle 4 day 1 (C4D1), after five to seven weeks of nivolumab. Each patient's relapse followed autologous stem cell transplantation, and brentuximab vedotin exposure varied. Relapsed/refractory classical Hodgkin lymphoma patients had complete, partial or progressive responses. In regard to this clone: Its target is not known.

Study results and limitations: Baseline TCR diversity was reportedly lower in newly diagnosed patients than in healthy donors. It was reported as lower still in relapsed/refractory patients. Any patient who commenced nivolumab under 1 year after ASCT was excluded. The repertoire differences lack a defined cause, possibly disease activity or prior therapy.

The assay was immunoSEQ multiplex PCR, and TCRdb's table has in-frame clones only and misses some. The sample includes approximately 110,000 clones, over 85% seen only once; the top ten take under 20%. The TCR comes from a human donor with classical Hodgkin lymphoma. The sequencing here drew on peripheral blood mononuclear cells (PBMCs), taken before the fourth cycle of nivolumab.

The CDR3 here is CASRTDREYQPQHF. The CDR3 coding sequence is TGTGCCAGTAGAACTGACAGAGAATATCAGCCCCAGCATTTT. V usage is TRBV19 and J usage is TRBJ1-5; a possible D gene is TRBD1 (5 bases). The CDR3 extends over 14 amino acids. Germline CDR1 reads LNHDA; CDR2 reads SQIVND (reference sequence). V lost 6 bases, J lost 5 bases, and 14 bases lay in between.